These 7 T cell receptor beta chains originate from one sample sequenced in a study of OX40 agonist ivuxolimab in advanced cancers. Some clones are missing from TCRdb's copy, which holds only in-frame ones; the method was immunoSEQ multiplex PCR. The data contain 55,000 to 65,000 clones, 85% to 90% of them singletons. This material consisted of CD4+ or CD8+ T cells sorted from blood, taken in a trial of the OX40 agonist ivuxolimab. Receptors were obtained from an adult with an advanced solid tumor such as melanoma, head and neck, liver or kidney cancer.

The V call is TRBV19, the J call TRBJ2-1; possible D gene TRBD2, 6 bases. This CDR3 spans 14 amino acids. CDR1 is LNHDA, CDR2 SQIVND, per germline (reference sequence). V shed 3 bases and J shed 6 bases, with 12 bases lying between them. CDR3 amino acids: CASSITGAGNEQFF. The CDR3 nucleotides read TGTGCCAGTAGTATCACGGGAGCGGGCAATGAGCAGTTCTTC.

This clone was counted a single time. In DNA form, the CDR3 reads TGTGCCAGCAGCTTCGGGACAGGGCTTCAGCCCCAGCATTTT. Amino acid sequence: CASSFGTGLQPQHF. The rearrangement links TRBV5-4 to TRBJ1-5; TRBD1 agrees at 9 bases. Trimming cost V 2 bases and J 6 bases; bases outside gene matches: 3. The germline V gene has CDR1 SGHNT and CDR2 YYREEE (reference sequence). This CDR3 contains 14 residues.

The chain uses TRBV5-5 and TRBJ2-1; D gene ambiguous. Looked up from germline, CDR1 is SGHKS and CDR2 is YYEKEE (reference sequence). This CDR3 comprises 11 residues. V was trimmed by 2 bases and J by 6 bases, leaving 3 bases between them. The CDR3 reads CASSFINEQFF. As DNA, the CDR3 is TGTGCCAGCAGCTTTATCAATGAGCAGTTCTTC.

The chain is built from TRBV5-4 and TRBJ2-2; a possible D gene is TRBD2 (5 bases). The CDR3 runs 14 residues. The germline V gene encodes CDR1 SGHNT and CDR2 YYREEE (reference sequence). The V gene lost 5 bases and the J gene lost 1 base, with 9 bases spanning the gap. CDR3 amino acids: CASSTAGNTGELFF. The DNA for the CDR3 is TGTGCCAGCAGTACTGCGGGGAACACCGGGGAGCTGTTTTTT.

As DNA, the CDR3 is TGTGCCAGCAGCTCCGTGCGCCGTCCCTCTGGAAACACCATATATTTT. Translated, it gives CASSSVRRPSGNTIYF. The chain has TRBV11-2 and TRBJ1-3; D remains ambiguous. V was pared by 4 bases and J by 0 bases, with 13 bases between. Germline lookup yields CDR1 SGHAT and CDR2 FQNNGV. The CDR3 loop spans 16 amino acids.

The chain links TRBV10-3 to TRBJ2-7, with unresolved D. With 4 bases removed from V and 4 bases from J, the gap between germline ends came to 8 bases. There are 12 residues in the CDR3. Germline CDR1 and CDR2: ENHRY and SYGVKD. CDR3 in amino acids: CAISAAGYEQYF. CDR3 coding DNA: TGTGCCATCAGTGCGGCAGGATACGAGCAGTACTTC.

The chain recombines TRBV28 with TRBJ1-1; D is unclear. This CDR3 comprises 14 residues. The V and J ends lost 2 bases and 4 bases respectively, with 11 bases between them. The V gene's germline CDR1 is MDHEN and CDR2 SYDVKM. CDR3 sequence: CASSLTAARTEAFF. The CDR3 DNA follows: TGTGCCAGCAGTTTAACGGCGGCGCGCACTGAAGCTTTCTTT.